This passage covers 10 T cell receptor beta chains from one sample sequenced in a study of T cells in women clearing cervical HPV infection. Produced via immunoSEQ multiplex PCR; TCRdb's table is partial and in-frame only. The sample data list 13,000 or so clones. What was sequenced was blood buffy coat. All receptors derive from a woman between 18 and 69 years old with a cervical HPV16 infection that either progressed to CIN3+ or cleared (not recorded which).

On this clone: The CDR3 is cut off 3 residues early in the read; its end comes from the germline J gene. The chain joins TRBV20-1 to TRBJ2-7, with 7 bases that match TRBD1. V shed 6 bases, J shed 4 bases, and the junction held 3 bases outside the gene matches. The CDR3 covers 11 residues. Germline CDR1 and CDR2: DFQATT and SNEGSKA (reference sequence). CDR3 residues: CSAQGEYEQYF. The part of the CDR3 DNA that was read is TGCAGTGCCCAGGGGGAATACGAG.

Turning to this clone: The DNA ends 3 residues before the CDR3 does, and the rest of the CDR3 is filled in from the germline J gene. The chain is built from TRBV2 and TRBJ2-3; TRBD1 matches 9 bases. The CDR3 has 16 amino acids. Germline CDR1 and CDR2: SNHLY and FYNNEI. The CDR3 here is CASSIRDRVPVGTQYF. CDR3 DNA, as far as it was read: TGTGCCAGCAGTATCCGGGACAGGGTACCCGTGGGGACG.

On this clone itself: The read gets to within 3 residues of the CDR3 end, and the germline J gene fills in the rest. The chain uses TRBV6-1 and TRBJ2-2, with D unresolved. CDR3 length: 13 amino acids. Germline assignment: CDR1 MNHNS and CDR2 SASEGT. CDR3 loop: CASSDRYNSPLFF. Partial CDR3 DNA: TGTGCCAGCAGTGACAGGTACAATTCACCG.

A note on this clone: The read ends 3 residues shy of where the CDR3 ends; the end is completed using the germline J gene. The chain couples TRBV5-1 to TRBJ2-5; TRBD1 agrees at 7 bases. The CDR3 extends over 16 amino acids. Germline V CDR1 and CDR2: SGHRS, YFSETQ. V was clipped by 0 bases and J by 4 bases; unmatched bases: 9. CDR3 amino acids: CASSLGAGGERETQYF. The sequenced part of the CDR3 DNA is TGCGCCAGCAGCTTGGGGGCAGGGGGTGAGAGAGAGACC.

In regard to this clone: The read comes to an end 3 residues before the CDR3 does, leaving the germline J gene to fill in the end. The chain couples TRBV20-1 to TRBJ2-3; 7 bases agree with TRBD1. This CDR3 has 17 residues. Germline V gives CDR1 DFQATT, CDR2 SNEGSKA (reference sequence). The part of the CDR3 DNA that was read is TGCAGTGCTAGAGACACTGACAGGGCTGGAAGCAATCAGCCG. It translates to CSARDTDRAGSNQP. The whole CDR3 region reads CSARDTDRAGSNQPQYF.

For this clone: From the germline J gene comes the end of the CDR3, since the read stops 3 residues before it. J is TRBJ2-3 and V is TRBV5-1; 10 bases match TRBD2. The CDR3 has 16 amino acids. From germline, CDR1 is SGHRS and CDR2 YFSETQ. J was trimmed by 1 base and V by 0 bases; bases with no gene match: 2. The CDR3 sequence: CASSLGLAGGTDTQYF. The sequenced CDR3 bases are TGCGCCAGCAGCTTGGGGCTAGCGGGGGGCACAGATACG.

The CDR3 loop reads CASSLGQGPYEQYF. The covered CDR3 bases are TGTGCCAGCAGTTTAGGACAGGGACCATACGAG. The chain carries TRBV27 and TRBJ2-7; TRBD1 matches 8 bases. From the germline J gene comes the end of the CDR3, since the read stops 3 residues before it. CDR3 length: 14 amino acids. V lost 2 bases, J lost 4 bases, and 4 bases stayed unmatched. The germline CDR1 and CDR2 sequences are MNHEY and SMNVEV (reference sequence).

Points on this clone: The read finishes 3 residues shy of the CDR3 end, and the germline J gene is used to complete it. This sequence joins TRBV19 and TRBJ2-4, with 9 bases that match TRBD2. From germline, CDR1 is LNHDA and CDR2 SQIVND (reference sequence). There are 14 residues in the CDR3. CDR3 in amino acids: CASSIDSGGNGQYF. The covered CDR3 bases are TGTGCCAGTAGTATAGATAGCGGGGGCAATGGT.

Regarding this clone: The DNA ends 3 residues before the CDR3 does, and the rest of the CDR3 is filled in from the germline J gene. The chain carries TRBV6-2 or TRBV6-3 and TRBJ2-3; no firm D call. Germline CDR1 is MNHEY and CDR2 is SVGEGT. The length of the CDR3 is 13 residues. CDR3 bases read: TGTGCCAGCAGTTACCTCTCACAAGAGACG. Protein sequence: CASSYLSQET. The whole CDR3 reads CASSYLSQETQYF.

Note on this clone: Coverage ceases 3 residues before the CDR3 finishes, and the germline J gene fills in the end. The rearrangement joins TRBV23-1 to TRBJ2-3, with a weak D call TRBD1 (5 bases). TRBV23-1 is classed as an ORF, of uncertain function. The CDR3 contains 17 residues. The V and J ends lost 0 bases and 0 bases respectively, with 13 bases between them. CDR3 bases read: TGCGCCAGCAGTCAATCAAAGGGGCTGCCTAGCACAGATACG. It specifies CASSQSKGLPSTDT. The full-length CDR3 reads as CASSQSKGLPSTDTQYF.